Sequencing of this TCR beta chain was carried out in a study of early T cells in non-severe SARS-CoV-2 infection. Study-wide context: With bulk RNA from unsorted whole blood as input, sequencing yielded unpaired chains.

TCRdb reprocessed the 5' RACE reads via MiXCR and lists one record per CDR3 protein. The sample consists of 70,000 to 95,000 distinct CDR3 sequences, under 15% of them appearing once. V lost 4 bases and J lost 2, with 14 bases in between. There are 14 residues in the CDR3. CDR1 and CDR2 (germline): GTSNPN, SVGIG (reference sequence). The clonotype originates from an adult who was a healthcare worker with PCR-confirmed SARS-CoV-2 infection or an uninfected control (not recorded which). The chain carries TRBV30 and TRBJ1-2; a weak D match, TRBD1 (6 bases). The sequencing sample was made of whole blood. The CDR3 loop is CAWIQGGGNYGYTF. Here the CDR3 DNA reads TGTGCCTGGATCCAAGGAGGGGGGAACTATGGCTACACCTTC.